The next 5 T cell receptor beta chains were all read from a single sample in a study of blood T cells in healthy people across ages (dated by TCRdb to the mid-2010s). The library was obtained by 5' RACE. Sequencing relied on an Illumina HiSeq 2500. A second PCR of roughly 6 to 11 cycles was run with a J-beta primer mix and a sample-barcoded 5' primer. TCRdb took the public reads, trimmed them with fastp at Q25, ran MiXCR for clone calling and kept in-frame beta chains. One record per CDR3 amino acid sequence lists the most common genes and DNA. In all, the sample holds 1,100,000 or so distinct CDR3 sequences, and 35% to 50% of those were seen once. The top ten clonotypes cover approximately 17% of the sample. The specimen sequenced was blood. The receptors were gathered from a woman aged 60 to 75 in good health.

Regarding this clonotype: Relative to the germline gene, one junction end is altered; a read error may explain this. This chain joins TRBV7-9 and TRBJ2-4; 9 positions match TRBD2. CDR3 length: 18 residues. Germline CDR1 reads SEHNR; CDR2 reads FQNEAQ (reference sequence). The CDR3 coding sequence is TGTGCGAGCAGCCCAGTGACTGGCGGGAGGGCTCTTAACAACATTCAGTACTTC. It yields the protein CASSPVTGGRALNNIQYF.

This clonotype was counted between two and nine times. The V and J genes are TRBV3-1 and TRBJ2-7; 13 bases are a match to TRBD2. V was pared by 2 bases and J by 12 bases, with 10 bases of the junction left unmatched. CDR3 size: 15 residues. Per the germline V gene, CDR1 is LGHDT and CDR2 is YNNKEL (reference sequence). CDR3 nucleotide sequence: TGTGCCAGCAGCCAAACCGGGACTAGCGGGATGACGCCGTACTTC. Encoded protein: CASSQTGTSGMTPYF.

Written as DNA, the CDR3 is TGCGCCAGCAGCTTGGTCGGGGACAGAATCGCCTACGAGCAGTACTTC. This codes for CASSLVGDRIAYEQYF. The gene calls are TRBV5-1 and TRBJ2-7; 7 bases align to TRBD1. The germline gives CDR1 SGHRS, CDR2 YFSETQ. The CDR3 totals 16 residues. V gave up 0 bases and J gave up 2 bases; unmatched junction bases: 8.

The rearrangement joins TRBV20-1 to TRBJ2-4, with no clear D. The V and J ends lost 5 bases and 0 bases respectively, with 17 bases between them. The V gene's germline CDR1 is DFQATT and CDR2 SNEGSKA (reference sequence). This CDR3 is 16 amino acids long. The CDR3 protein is CSAPRSRGVAKNIQYF. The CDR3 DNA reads TGCAGTGCTCCCAGAAGTCGAGGTGTAGCCAAAAACATTCAGTACTTC.

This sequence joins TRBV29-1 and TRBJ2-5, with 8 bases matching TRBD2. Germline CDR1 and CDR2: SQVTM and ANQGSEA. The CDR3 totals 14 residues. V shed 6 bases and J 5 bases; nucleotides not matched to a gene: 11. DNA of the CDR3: TGCAGCGTAGATAAAGCGGGAGTGGCTGAGACCCAGTACTTC. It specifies CSVDKAGVAETQYF.